This T cell receptor beta chain was retrieved from a study of vaccination and CD4 T cells after COVID-19. Study findings and constraints: Median SARS-CoV-2-reactive clonotype numbers went up from roughly 19 to 38, but not significantly.

The CDR3 is 15 residues long. With 0 bases removed from V and 2 bases from J, the gap between germline ends came to 10 bases. Per germline, CDR1 DFQATT and CDR2 SNEGSKA (reference sequence). This clonotype has more than one count but fewer than ten. Its antigen is as yet unknown. Noted treatment: approximately nine-day PBMC culture with coronavirus spike peptide pools or control peptides (ViraFEST assay). The study sequenced cultured CD4+ T cell DNA using the Oncomine TCR Beta short-read assay. TCRdb passed the PCR reads through MiXCR, listing each CDR3 protein once. This table has around 25,000 distinct CDR3 sequences, roughly 50% appearing once.

This clonotype originated in a human donor who had recovered from COVID-19. The sample consisted of CD4+ T cells from blood, cultured in vitro. The chain uses TRBV20-1 and TRBJ2-2; weak D call: TRBD1 (5 bases). CDR3 bases: TGCAGTGCTAGAGATTCCAGGACAAACACCGGGGAGCTGTTTTTT. As protein: CSARDSRTNTGELFF.